The 29 T cell receptor beta chains below come from one sample, sequenced in a study of a mutant IDH1 vaccine in newly diagnosed glioma. Time point in this sample: week 35, safety follow-up. Mutant IDH1 20-mer peptide, at 300 ug, made up each vaccine dose, with topical imiquimod. No antigen has been identified for these receptors. Data came from immunoSEQ multiplex PCR; TCRdb stores just in-frame clones and leaves some out. The sample gives under 40,000 clones, more than 65% of which show up once; 15% to 19% is in the top ten. This specimen consisted of PBMCs, obtained from a glioma patient whose treatment included an IDH1 peptide vaccine. The receptors derive from a man aged 25-40 years with glioma.

The chain links TRBV12-5 to TRBJ2-3; tentatively, D is TRBD1 (6 bases). The CDR3 runs to 12 residues. From germline, CDR1 is LGHNT and CDR2 FRNRAP. V was cut by 10 bases and J by 4 bases, with 12 bases left in between. The CDR3 sequence is CATRTGSDTQYF. CDR3 in DNA: TGTGCTACCCGCACAGGGTCAGATACGCAGTATTTT.

The chain couples TRBV19 to TRBJ2-2; D is unresolved. Trimming left V 7 bases short and J 5 bases short, with 17 bases between. This CDR3 is 15 amino acids long. Germline assignment: CDR1 LNHDA and CDR2 SQIVND (reference sequence). CDR3 DNA sequence: TGTGCCAGTACCTTAATCGGGTTCATTACCGGGGAGCTGTTTTTT. Translated: CASTLIGFITGELFF.

This clone was counted once. This chain joins TRBV12-5 and TRBJ1-4, with D perhaps TRBD1 (6 bases). CDR3 size: 18 residues. Trimming shortened V by 6 bases and J by 8 bases, and 28 bases separated the two germline ends. From germline, CDR1 is LGHNT and CDR2 FRNRAP. The CDR3 is CASGIMTGSETEPEKLFF. The CDR3 coding sequence is TGTGCTAGTGGCATTATGACAGGATCGGAAACCGAACCCGAAAAACTGTTTTTT.

The chain links TRBV6-5 to TRBJ1-2; D is uncertain. The germline V and J ends were trimmed by 6 bases and 9 bases, with 14 bases remaining between them. This CDR3 is 12 amino acids long. Germline V gene sequence: CDR1 MNHEY, CDR2 SVGAGI. The CDR3 DNA follows: TGTGCCAGCAGACTCGGACTGATGAGCTACACCTTC. Its protein is CASRLGLMSYTF.

This sequence joins TRBV28 and TRBJ2-5; 7 positions agree with TRBD1. V lost 11 bases and J lost 2; bases outside the gene matches: 17. Germline CDR1 is MDHEN and CDR2 is SYDVKM. This CDR3 region has 16 residues. This chain's CDR3 is CAAYNPGTDIQETQYF. CDR3 DNA sequence: TGTGCCGCCTATAACCCCGGGACAGACATACAAGAGACCCAGTACTTC.

A single count supports this clone. The CDR3 reads CASSRTGRNTEAFF. As DNA, the CDR3 is TGTGCCAGCAGTCGCACGGGACGGAACACTGAAGCTTTCTTT. The chain has TRBV6-5 and TRBJ1-1; D may be TRBD1 (5 bases). This CDR3 region has 14 residues. V was trimmed by 5 bases and J by 1 base, leaving 11 bases between them. CDR1 is MNHEY and CDR2 is SVGAGI in the germline V gene.

The V gene is TRBV29-1, the J gene TRBJ2-7, with D tentatively TRBD1 (5 bases). The CDR3 consists of 15 residues. V dropped 2 bases and J dropped 0 bases, with 14 bases sitting between them. The germline V gene has CDR1 SQVTM and CDR2 ANQGSEA. The CDR3 bases are TGCAGCGTTGAATTTCCGACAGTGTTCTCCTACGAGCAGTACTTC. Protein product: CSVEFPTVFSYEQYF.

The CDR3 DNA sequence: TGCGCCAGCAGCTTGGGGATCCGACAGGGCCCCCGGAATGAGCAGTTCTTC. Amino acids: CASSLGIRQGPRNEQFF. The V call is TRBV5-1, the J call TRBJ2-1; 7 nucleotides align to TRBD1. The CDR3 contains 17 residues. V lost 0 bases, J lost 7 bases, and 13 bases stayed unmatched. Germline CDR1 and CDR2: SGHRS and YFSETQ.

The chain uses TRBV6-5 and TRBJ2-1; weak D call: TRBD1 (6 bases). The length of the CDR3 is 15 residues. V lost 3 bases and J lost 8, with 17 bases in between. From germline, CDR1 is MNHEY and CDR2 SVGAGI. CDR3 sequence: CASSYSQGLFYEQFF. The CDR3 region has the DNA TGTGCCAGCAGTTATTCCCAGGGGCTTTTCTATGAGCAGTTCTTC.

The V call is TRBV15, the J call TRBJ2-3; TRBD1 matches at 8 bases. CDR3 length: 18 amino acids. Germline values: CDR1 LNHNV, CDR2 YYDKDF (reference sequence). The J segment lost 2 bases and the V segment lost 1 base, leaving 11 bases of the junction unmatched. The CDR3 here is CATSRAFSQGVPTDTQYF. For the CDR3, the DNA is TGTGCCACCAGCAGAGCCTTCTCACAGGGGGTACCCACAGATACGCAGTATTTT.

The chain carries TRBV2 and TRBJ1-5; D might be TRBD1 (5 bases). V lost 3 bases to trimming and J lost 2 bases, with 8 bases between them. CDR1 and CDR2 from the germline V gene are SNHLY and FYNNEI. The CDR3 runs 14 residues. The CDR3 DNA reads as TGTGCCAGCAGTGACGGCAGGGGCAATCAGCCCCAGCATTTT. It encodes CASSDGRGNQPQHF.

CDR3 DNA: TGTGCCAGCAGGGAGGACAGGCCCTACGAGCAGTACTTC. Translating gives CASREDRPYEQYF. V usage is TRBV2 and J usage is TRBJ2-7, with 7 bases identical to TRBD1. This CDR3 spans 13 amino acids. V shed 6 bases, J shed 2 bases, and the junction held 4 bases outside the gene matches. CDR1 and CDR2 (germline): SNHLY, FYNNEI.

The CDR3, as DNA: TGCGCCAGCAGTTCCACAGGGGGCTCTGGAAACACCATATATTTT. Its protein product is CASSSTGGSGNTIYF. The chain joins TRBV5-1 to TRBJ1-3; 8 positions agree with TRBD1. The CDR3 spans 15 residues. Germline values: CDR1 SGHRS, CDR2 YFSETQ. J lost 0 bases, V lost 5 bases, and 4 bases had no gene match.

The rearrangement uses TRBV7-9 and TRBJ2-7; no firm D call. Trimming took off 3 bases at V and 6 bases at J, with 18 bases between the two ends. The CDR3 loop spans 15 amino acids. Germline CDR1 SEHNR, CDR2 FQNEAQ (reference sequence). The CDR3 here is CASSFLGIGSLEQYF. In DNA form, the CDR3 reads TGTGCCAGCAGCTTCTTAGGCATAGGGTCTCTCGAGCAGTACTTC.

A single count supports this clone. The chain has TRBV19 and TRBJ1-5; 9 bases fit TRBD1. The trim removed 8 bases at V and 11 bases at J, leaving 16 bases unmatched. Germline-derived CDR1 and CDR2 are LNHDA and SQIVND (reference sequence). This CDR3 contains 15 residues. CDR3 amino acids: CASGRNRGLSETQHF. The CDR3 nucleotides read TGTGCCAGTGGAAGGAACAGGGGGCTCTCCGAGACCCAGCATTTT. Filled out from reference TRBV19 and TRBJ1-5, the complete variable domain reads DGGITQSPKYLFRKEGQNVTLSCEQNLNHDAMYWYRQDPGQGLRLIYYSQIVNDFQKGDIAEGYSVSREKKESFPLTVTSAQKNPTAFYLCASGRNRGLSETQHFGDGTRLSIL.

This clone was seen a few times. The chain carries TRBV25-1 and TRBJ1-3; D perhaps matches TRBD1 (5 bases). Germline V gene lookup returns CDR1 MGHDK and CDR2 SYGVNS. Trimming cost V 1 base and J 2 bases, with 9 bases left between them. The CDR3 has 15 amino acids. In DNA form, the CDR3 reads TGTGCCAGCAGTGAATGGCTAGGGGCTGGAAACACCATATATTTT. It codes for CASSEWLGAGNTIYF.

The chain employs TRBV7-2 and TRBJ2-3, with TRBD1 matching 9 bases. Per germline, CDR1 SGHTA and CDR2 FQGNSA. The ends lost 3 bases at V and 2 bases at J; junction bases unmatched: 3. This CDR3 is 15 amino acids long. In DNA, the CDR3 is TGTGCCAGCAGCTTCCGGACAGGGGACACAGATACGCAGTATTTT. Its protein product is CASSFRTGDTDTQYF.

This chain joins TRBV15 and TRBJ2-7, with D uncertain. CDR1 is LNHNV, CDR2 YYDKDF, per germline (reference sequence). The CDR3 contains 13 residues. The ends were cut back, 1 base at V and 7 bases at J, with 11 bases in the middle. CDR3 loop: CATSRALGWEQYF. DNA of the CDR3: TGTGCCACCAGCAGAGCCCTGGGGTGGGAGCAGTACTTC. The entire variable domain, with the rest obtained from reference TRBV15 and TRBJ2-7, is as follows: DAMVIQNPRYQVTQFGKPVTLSCSQTLNHNVMYWYQQKSSQAPKLLFHYYDKDFNNEADTPDNFQSRRPNTSFCFLDIRSPGLGDTAMYLCATSRALGWEQYFGPGTRLTVT.

CDR3 bases: TGTGCCATCAGTGACGTGTCCACAGATACGCAGTATTTT. Its protein is CAISDVSTDTQYF. The V and J genes are TRBV10-3 and TRBJ2-3; no reliable D call. V lost 3 bases, J lost 2 bases, and 6 bases lay in between. There are 13 residues in the CDR3. The V gene's germline CDR1 is ENHRY and CDR2 SYGVKD.

V and J are TRBV5-4 and TRBJ1-4; TRBD1 is a possible D gene (5 bases). The CDR3 runs to 14 residues. CDR1 and CDR2 from the germline V gene are SGHNT and YYREEE (reference sequence). V shed 4 bases and J shed 8 bases, with 15 bases lying between them. The CDR3 coding sequence is TGTGCCAGCAGCGAGGGACGGAAAGGAGAAAAACTGTTTTTT. Amino acid sequence: CASSEGRKGEKLFF. Together with reference TRBV5-4 and TRBJ1-4, the CDR3 gives the full variable domain: ETGVTQSPTHLIKTRGQQVTLRCSSQSGHNTVSWYQQALGQGPQFIFQYYREEENGRGNFPPRFSGLQFPNYSSELNVNALELDDSALYLCASSEGRKGEKLFFGSGTQLSVL.

The V call is TRBV9, the J call TRBJ2-2; TRBD1 is a possible D gene (6 bases). Germline V gene data show CDR1 as SGDLS and CDR2 as YYNGEE. The CDR3 is made up of 15 amino acids. The V end was cut by 6 bases, the J end by 2 bases, with 14 bases between. CDR3 DNA: TGTGCCAGCACCCCGCGACAGGTTAACACCGGGGAGCTGTTTTTT. This encodes CASTPRQVNTGELFF.

The V call is TRBV30, the J call TRBJ2-1, with 10 bases lining up with TRBD2. The CDR3 totals 19 residues. The junction had 15 bases not matched to a gene; V was cut back by 1 base and J by 3 bases. Per the germline V gene, CDR1 is GTSNPN and CDR2 is SVGIG (reference sequence). The CDR3 sequence is CAWSDRLAGVRRNYNEQFF. CDR3 sequence (DNA): TGTGCCTGGAGTGATAGGCTAGCGGGAGTAAGGAGAAACTACAATGAGCAGTTCTTC.

The chain employs TRBV7-2 and TRBJ1-5; D remains ambiguous. Germline values: CDR1 SGHTA, CDR2 FQGNSA. V was clipped by 6 bases and J by 1 base, with 10 bases between them. The CDR3 loop spans 14 amino acids. DNA of the CDR3: TGTGCCAGCAGTCGCGACGGAAGCAATCAGCCCCAGCATTTT. This translates into CASSRDGSNQPQHF.

The genes are TRBV10-3 and TRBJ2-6; 10 nucleotides match TRBD1. CDR3 length: 17 residues. Germline loops: CDR1 ENHRY, CDR2 SYGVKD. Unmatched junction bases numbered 10, after V lost 10 bases and J lost 1 base. For the CDR3, the DNA is TGTGCCACCCAGGGACAGGGGAAAGGATCTGGGGCCAACGTCCTGACTTTC. Translation: CATQGQGKGSGANVLTF.

The CDR3 sequence is CASSLSGAGNTIYF. DNA for the CDR3: TGCGCCAGCAGCTTATCAGGGGCTGGAAACACCATATATTTT. J is TRBJ1-3 and V is TRBV5-1, with D tentatively TRBD1 (6 bases). CDR3 length equals 14 residues. V dropped 2 bases and J dropped 2 bases, with 8 bases sitting between them. Germline assignment: CDR1 SGHRS and CDR2 YFSETQ.

The rearrangement uses TRBV25-1 and TRBJ1-1, with 8 bases aligning to TRBD1. The V and J ends lost 1 base and 1 base, in that order; junction bases with no gene match: 8. This CDR3 is built from 17 residues. Germline V gene sequence: CDR1 MGHDK, CDR2 SYGVNS. CDR3 in amino acids: CASSEFVQQGGNTEAFF. The CDR3 DNA reads TGTGCCAGCAGTGAATTTGTACAACAGGGGGGGAACACTGAAGCTTTCTTT.

V is TRBV12-5 and J is TRBJ2-7; 9 bases line up with TRBD2. Germline CDR1 reads LGHNT; CDR2 reads FRNRAP. The CDR3 runs to 17 residues. J was trimmed by 1 base and V by 5 bases; bases with no gene match: 12. In DNA form, the CDR3 reads TGTGCTAGTGGTCCATTAGCGGGAGCTAATACGTCCTACGAGCAGTACTTC. Translated: CASGPLAGANTSYEQYF.

This chain connects TRBV6-4 to TRBJ1-1; TRBD1 aligns across 8 bases. CDR1 and CDR2 from the germline V gene are MRHNA and SNTAGT. After removal of 6 bases from V and 0 bases from J, the junction contained 3 bases not matched to a gene. The CDR3 runs 14 residues. The CDR3 region is CASSKQGVNTEAFF. DNA for the CDR3: TGTGCCAGCAGCAAACAGGGGGTGAACACTGAAGCTTTCTTT.

V is TRBV7-2 and J is TRBJ1-2, with unresolved D. From germline, CDR1 is SGHTA and CDR2 FQGNSA. V gave up 6 bases and J gave up 4 bases, with 12 bases separating them. This CDR3 is built from 13 residues. The CDR3 loop reads CASSGDRIYGYTF. CDR3 in DNA: TGTGCCAGCAGTGGGGATCGTATCTATGGCTACACCTTC.